Detailed here is one T cell receptor (beta chain). Antigen unknown. One end of the junction does not line up with germline, which may come from a read error. This entry is derived from a study of T cell repertoires in cytomegalovirus infection. Study background: The authors used CMV epitopes that were HLA-C-restricted (recently identified) and HLA-B-restricted (well studied). Based on public TCR beta signatures, there were indications of CMV infection and of a matching HLA type. Study findings and constraints: HLA-C-restricted CMV-specific TCR beta clonotypes prevailed in the ex vivo response.

The CDR3 runs to 13 residues. Germline CDR1 and CDR2: MGHRA and YSYEKL. TCRdb fed the reads into MiXCR, producing one record per CDR3 protein. Of around 89,000 distinct CDR3 sequences in the sample, roughly 29% were seen once. This specimen consisted of CD8+ T cells from cultured PBMCs, obtained from culture after CMV antigen stimulation. This clonotype originated in a human donor in good health (CMV status not recorded). Some clones in this sample may be carry-over from other donors' samples. This rearrangement joins TRBV4-1 to TRBJ1-1, with a weak D call TRBD1 (6 bases). CDR3: CASSQGWGTEAFF. In DNA form, the CDR3 reads TGTGCCAGCAGTCAGGGGTGGGGGACTGAAGCTTTCTTT.